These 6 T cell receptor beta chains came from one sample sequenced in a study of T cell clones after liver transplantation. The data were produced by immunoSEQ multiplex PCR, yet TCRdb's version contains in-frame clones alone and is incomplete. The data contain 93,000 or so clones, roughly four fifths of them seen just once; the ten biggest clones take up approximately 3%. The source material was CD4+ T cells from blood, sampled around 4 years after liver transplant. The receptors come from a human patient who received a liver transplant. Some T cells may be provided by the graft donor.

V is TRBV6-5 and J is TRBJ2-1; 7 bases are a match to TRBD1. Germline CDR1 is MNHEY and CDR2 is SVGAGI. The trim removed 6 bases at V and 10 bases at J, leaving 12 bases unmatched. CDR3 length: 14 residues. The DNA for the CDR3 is TGTGCCAGCAGCTATGACAGGGTTTTAGTCGAGCAGTTCTTC. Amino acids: CASSYDRVLVEQFF.

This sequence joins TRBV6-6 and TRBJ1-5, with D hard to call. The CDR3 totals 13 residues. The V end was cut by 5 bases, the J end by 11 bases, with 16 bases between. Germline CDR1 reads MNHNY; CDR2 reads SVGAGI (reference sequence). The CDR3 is CASSRGPSWAQHF. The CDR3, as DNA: TGTGCCAGCAGTAGAGGGCCTTCTTGGGCCCAGCATTTT.

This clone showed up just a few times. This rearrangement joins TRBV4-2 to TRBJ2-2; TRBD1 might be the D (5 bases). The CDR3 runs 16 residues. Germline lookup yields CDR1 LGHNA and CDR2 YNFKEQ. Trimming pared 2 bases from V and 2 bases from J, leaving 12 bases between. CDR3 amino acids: CASSQSWQGNTGELFF. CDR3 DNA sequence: TGTGCCAGCAGCCAAAGTTGGCAGGGAAACACCGGGGAGCTGTTTTTT.

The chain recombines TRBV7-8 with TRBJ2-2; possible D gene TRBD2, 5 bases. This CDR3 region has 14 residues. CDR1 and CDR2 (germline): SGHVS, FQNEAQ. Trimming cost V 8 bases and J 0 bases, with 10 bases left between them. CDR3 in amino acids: CASEGGSNTGELFF. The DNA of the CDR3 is TGTGCCAGCGAGGGCGGATCGAACACCGGGGAGCTGTTTTTT.

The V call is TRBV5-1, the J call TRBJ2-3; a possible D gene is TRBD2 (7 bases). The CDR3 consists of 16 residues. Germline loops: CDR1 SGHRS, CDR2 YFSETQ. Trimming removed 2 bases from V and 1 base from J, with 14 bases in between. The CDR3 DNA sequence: TGCGCCAGCAGCTTATTTGGGGGGGCCGGCACAGATACGCAGTATTTT. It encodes CASSLFGGAGTDTQYF.

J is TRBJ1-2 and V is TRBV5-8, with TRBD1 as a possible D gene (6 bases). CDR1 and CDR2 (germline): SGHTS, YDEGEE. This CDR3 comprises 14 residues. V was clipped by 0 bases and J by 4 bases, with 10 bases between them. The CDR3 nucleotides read TGTGCCAGCAGCTTGGGGGGGCCGGGCTATGGCTACACCTTC. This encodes CASSLGGPGYGYTF.